One sample yielded the 18 T cell receptor beta chains listed below, sequenced in a study of T cells in Graves' hyperthyroidism and ophthalmopathy. Researchers took RNA transcripts and amplified the TCR beta CDR3 regions from them. The HTBI set primed first-round TCR CDR3 RT-PCR. TCRdb processed the multiplex PCR reads anew with MiXCR; each CDR3 protein has one entry. The table lists about 400,000 distinct CDR3 sequences, around 14% of them singletons, with around 7% in the top ten. The sample was blood. The receptor set was obtained from a woman aged 18-29 years with Graves' hyperthyroidism.

This clonotype occurred a few times. The V call is TRBV19, the J call TRBJ2-3; 11 nucleotides agree with TRBD2. Trimming cost V 7 bases and J 6 bases; bases outside gene matches: 3. Germline loops: CDR1 LNHDA, CDR2 SQIVND (reference sequence). The CDR3 is made up of 13 amino acids. The CDR3: CASKLAGEDTQYF. The CDR3 DNA follows: TGTGCCAGTAAACTAGCGGGAGAGGATACGCAGTATTTT.

This chain uses TRBV12-3 or TRBV12-4 with TRBJ2-1; 8 nucleotides agree with TRBD1. V trimming: 6 bases; J trimming: 11 bases; junction bases outside the gene matches: 12. This CDR3 has 14 residues. This CDR3 is CASSALQGAGQQFF. CDR3 DNA sequence: TGTGCCAGCAGCGCCCTGCAGGGGGCTGGTCAGCAGTTCTTC.

There are many counts of this clonotype. A much larger clone is a single base away; this may be a read error. V gene TRBV14 combines with J gene TRBJ2-7; D not resolved. Germline assignment: CDR1 SGHDN and CDR2 FVKESK. Trimming cost V 3 bases and J 3 bases, with 3 bases left between them. The length of the CDR3 is 11 residues. The CDR3 DNA is TGTGCCAGCAGCCATGGCTACGAGCAGTACTTC. Its protein product is CASSHGYEQYF.

In its sample, this clonotype was seen a few times. A single base separates this from a much larger clone, so it may be a read error. V and J are TRBV18 and TRBJ2-1; D call uncertain. Germline loops: CDR1 KGHSH, CDR2 LQKENI. The CDR3 has 11 residues. This CDR3 reads CASSPDNERFF. The DNA of the CDR3 is TGTGCCAGCTCACCTGACAATGAGCGGTTCTTC. Full variable domain (remainder filled in from reference TRBV18 and TRBJ2-1): NAGVMQNPRHLVRRRGQEARLRCSPMKGHSHVYWYRQLPEEGLKFMVYLQKENIIDESGMPKERFSAEFPKEGPSILRIQQVVRGDSAAYFCASSPDNERFFGPGTRLTVL.

This clonotype showed up many times. The V gene is TRBV5-1, the J gene TRBJ2-5; D uncertain. Germline CDR1 is SGHRS and CDR2 is YFSETQ. The V gene lost 5 bases and the J gene lost 0 bases, with 5 bases spanning the gap. The length of the CDR3 is 12 residues. The CDR3 coding sequence is TGCGCCAGCAGGCTGAACCAAGAGACCCAGTACTTC. Its translation is CASRLNQETQYF.

This clonotype was recorded at least ten times. V usage is TRBV5-5 and J usage is TRBJ1-1; 8 nucleotides align to TRBD1. V was pared by 4 bases and J by 3 bases, with 14 bases of the junction left unmatched. Germline values: CDR1 SGHKS, CDR2 YYEKEE (reference sequence). The CDR3 covers 17 residues. CDR3 in amino acids: CASSPPPGQVFYTEAFF. Here the CDR3 DNA reads TGTGCCAGCAGCCCTCCCCCGGGACAGGTTTTTTACACTGAAGCTTTCTTT.

This clonotype has ten or more counts. J is TRBJ2-3 and V is TRBV20-1; D is perhaps TRBD2 (6 bases). This CDR3 has 15 residues. V was clipped by 5 bases and J by 9 bases, with 24 bases between them. Germline V lookup: CDR1 DFQATT, CDR2 SNEGSKA (reference sequence). CDR3 in DNA: TGCAGTGCTGGGGGATCTGAGCTGGAGGGCGAAACGCAGTATTTT. It codes for CSAGGSELEGETQYF.

Ten or more counts support this clonotype. The CDR3 sequence is CSARDYGTGGSDTEAFF. The CDR3, as DNA: TGCAGTGCTAGAGATTATGGGACAGGGGGCAGCGACACTGAAGCTTTCTTT. The gene calls are TRBV20-1 and TRBJ1-1, with TRBD1 identical over 12 bases. J gave up 3 bases and V 0 bases, and 8 bases lay outside the gene matches. Germline CDR1 is DFQATT and CDR2 is SNEGSKA (reference sequence). This CDR3 is built from 17 residues.

This clonotype was detected ten times or more. V and J are TRBV12-3 or TRBV12-4 and TRBJ1-3; D gene ambiguous. CDR3 length: 14 residues. V was trimmed by 8 bases and J by 4 bases, leaving 15 bases between them. The CDR3 reads CASVDEPAGNTIYF. CDR3 DNA sequence: TGTGCCAGCGTCGACGAACCGGCAGGAAACACCATATATTTT.

This clonotype showed up many times. The chain recombines TRBV12-5 with TRBJ2-7; 7 bases are shared with TRBD1. CDR3 length equals 14 residues. Germline CDR1 is LGHNT and CDR2 is FRNRAP. V lost 5 bases, J lost 2 bases, and 6 bases stayed unmatched. This CDR3 reads CASGPGTEAYEQYF. Written as DNA, the CDR3 is TGTGCTAGTGGTCCCGGGACAGAGGCCTACGAGCAGTACTTC.

The chain carries TRBV13 and TRBJ2-7, with a weak D call TRBD2 (5 bases). In germline, CDR1 is PRHDT, CDR2 FYEKMQ (reference sequence). The CDR3 covers 15 residues. Deletions cut 2 bases from V and 1 base from J, with 12 bases between. This chain's CDR3 is CASSLRAALSYEQYF. As DNA, the CDR3 is TGTGCCAGCAGCTTAAGAGCGGCCCTATCCTACGAGCAGTACTTC.

There are a few counts of this clonotype. V usage is TRBV10-3 and J usage is TRBJ1-3; 9 bases map to TRBD1. This CDR3 has 13 residues. V dropped 9 bases and J dropped 6; count of bases not matched to a gene: 6. The germline gives CDR1 ENHRY, CDR2 SYGVKD. CDR3 residues: CAISGQGINTIYF. The CDR3 DNA sequence: TGTGCCATTTCGGGACAGGGTATAAACACCATATATTTT.

This clonotype showed up just a few times. The CDR3 sequence is CASSLTPLGGGAYEQYF. DNA of the CDR3: TGTGCCAGCAGCTTAACCCCCCTCGGCGGGGGGGCGTACGAGCAGTACTTC. The rearrangement links TRBV7-3 to TRBJ2-7, with 9 nucleotides matching TRBD2. Germline V gene lookup returns CDR1 SGHTA and CDR2 FQGTGA. With 0 bases clipped from V and 4 bases from J, the junction kept 10 bases outside the gene matches. CDR3 length equals 17 residues.

J is TRBJ1-2 and V is TRBV4-1; 8 nucleotides align to TRBD1. V was pared by 0 bases and J by 4 bases, with 10 bases of the junction left unmatched. This CDR3 has 17 residues. CDR1 and CDR2 from the germline V gene are MGHRA and YSYEKL. In nucleotides, the CDR3 is TGCGCCAGCAGCCAAGATCGGAGCACAGGGGGGGCCTATGGCTACACCTTC. Protein product: CASSQDRSTGGAYGYTF.

A note on this clonotype: Compared with germline, one end of the junction differs, possibly owing to a read error. The chain is built from TRBV11-1 and TRBJ2-7; 10 nucleotides align to TRBD2. Germline values: CDR1 SGHAT, CDR2 FQDESV (reference sequence). This CDR3 is built from 18 residues. The CDR3 DNA sequence: TGCGCCAGCAGCTTCCTAGCGGGAGTCGGCGGGCGGTCCTACGAGCAGTACTTC. This codes for CASSFLAGVGGRSYEQYF. Using reference TRBV11-1 and TRBJ2-7 for the parts outside the CDR3, the full variable domain is EAEVAQSPRYKITEKSQAVAFWCDPISGHATLYWYRQILGQGPELLVQFQDESVVDDSQLPKDRFSAERLKGVDSTLKIQPAELGDSAMYLCASSFLAGVGGRSYEQYFGPGTRLTVT.

This clonotype was picked up many times. CDR3: CASSLGVAGADTQYF. The CDR3 coding sequence is TGTGCCAGCAGCTTAGGCGTAGCGGGAGCAGATACGCAGTATTTT. The chain recombines TRBV7-9 with TRBJ2-3, with 9 bases aligning to TRBD2. V trimming: 1 base; J trimming: 4 bases; junction bases outside the gene matches: 3. The CDR3 loop spans 15 amino acids. From germline, CDR1 is SEHNR and CDR2 FQNEAQ (reference sequence).

Turning to this clonotype: The conserved phenylalanine or tryptophan normally closing the CDR3 is absent here, so this likely arose from a read error. The V and J genes are TRBV5-1 and TRBJ2-5, with a possible D match to TRBD1 (5 bases). This CDR3 has 15 amino acids. The V and J ends lost 2 bases and 3 bases respectively, with 14 bases between them. CDR1 and CDR2 from the germline V gene are SGHRS and YFSETQ. The CDR3 DNA reads as TGCGCCAGCAGCTTCCGGTCAGGGAAGGAAGAGACCCAGTACCTC. Its protein product is CASSFRSGKEETQYL.

The chain is built from TRBV6-2 or TRBV6-3 and TRBJ2-3, with D uncertain. V lost 0 bases to trimming and J lost 6 bases, with 19 bases between them. The CDR3 is 17 amino acids. Looked up from germline, CDR1 is MNHEY and CDR2 is SVGEGT. The CDR3 DNA is TGTGCCAGCAGTTACTCGAGCCCCCGCGGTCTCGACGATACGCAGTATTTT. It translates to CASSYSSPRGLDDTQYF.